The 29 T cell receptor beta chains reported below all come from one sample, sequenced in a study of shared clonotypes between healthy human individuals. Profiling relied on immunoSEQ multiplex PCR, and the TCRdb table lists in-frame clones only, not all of them. The repertoire includes 1.6 million or so clones, roughly 95% of them detected once, and about 1% sits in the top ten. Sequenced sample: naive CD4+ T cells sorted from blood. This sample's subset: CD45RA+ positively selected. The source is a man between 25 and 39 years old in good health.

This clone was observed a few times. The V call is TRBV15, the J call TRBJ2-7; the D is unclear. Germline CDR1 LNHNV, CDR2 YYDKDF (reference sequence). Trimming took off 1 base at V and 4 bases at J, with 5 bases between the two ends. CDR3 length: 12 residues. The CDR3: CATSRARYEQYF. DNA of the CDR3: TGTGCCACCAGCAGAGCTAGATACGAGCAGTACTTC.

The chain has TRBV5-1 and TRBJ2-3, with 9 bases lining up with TRBD2. Germline values: CDR1 SGHRS, CDR2 YFSETQ. This CDR3 is built from 16 residues. Trimming removed 0 bases from V and 2 bases from J; junction bases left unmatched: 4. This CDR3 is CASSLALAGITDTQYF. The CDR3 bases are TGCGCCAGCAGCTTGGCCCTAGCGGGAATCACAGATACGCAGTATTTT.

V and J are TRBV7-8 and TRBJ1-1; D gene uncertain. Germline V lookup: CDR1 SGHVS, CDR2 FQNEAQ. The V end was cut by 1 base, the J end by 0 bases, with 6 bases between. The CDR3 runs to 14 residues. CDR3 bases: TGTGCCAGCAGCTTAGATCCAGTGAACACTGAAGCTTTCTTT. This translates into CASSLDPVNTEAFF. The complete variable domain, with remaining parts taken from reference TRBV7-8 and TRBJ1-1, reads GAGVSQSPRYKVAKRGQDVALRCDPISGHVSLFWYQQALGQGPEFLTYFQNEAQLDKSGLPSDRFFAERPEGSVSTLKIQRTQQEDSAVYLCASSLDPVNTEAFFGQGTRLTVV.

This rearrangement joins TRBV6-5 to TRBJ1-2; weak D call: TRBD1 (6 bases). The CDR3 totals 11 residues. Trimming took off 8 bases at V and 4 bases at J, with 8 bases between the two ends. CDR1 MNHEY and CDR2 SVGAGI come from the germline V gene. The DNA for the CDR3 is TGTGCCAGCCGGACAGTCTATGGCTACACCTTC. Translating it yields CASRTVYGYTF.

The chain joins TRBV11-3 to TRBJ2-7, with TRBD1 as a possible D gene (5 bases). Germline-derived CDR1 and CDR2 are SGHNT and YENEEA. There are 15 residues in the CDR3. With 5 bases removed from V and 0 bases from J, the gap between germline ends came to 14 bases. CDR3 sequence reads: CASSAADDSSYEQYF. The CDR3 DNA sequence: TGTGCCAGCAGCGCTGCTGACGACAGCTCCTACGAGCAGTACTTC.

This clone has a single count. The chain employs TRBV7-3 and TRBJ2-5, with D possibly called TRBD1 or TRBD2 (6 bases each). The CDR3 has 14 amino acids. V was cut by 5 bases and J by 4 bases, with 14 bases left in between. Germline lookup yields CDR1 SGHTA and CDR2 FQGTGA. CDR3 sequence reads: CASSQGGGRETQYF. Here the CDR3 DNA reads TGTGCCAGCAGCCAAGGAGGGGGAAGAGAGACCCAGTACTTC.

This clone was counted a single time. CDR3 region: CASSLGRSRPARNEQFF. The CDR3 DNA reads TGTGCCAGCAGCTTAGGGCGGTCGCGACCCGCACGTAATGAGCAGTTCTTC. The chain employs TRBV7-8 and TRBJ2-1; D not resolved. The CDR3 consists of 17 residues. Per germline, CDR1 SGHVS and CDR2 FQNEAQ. V was clipped by 1 base and J by 7 bases, with 20 bases between them.

Only one count was recorded for this clone. V is TRBV27 and J is TRBJ2-5; 8 bases map to TRBD2. This CDR3 contains 13 residues. Trimming at V came to 5 bases and at J to 7 bases, leaving 6 bases not matched to a gene. Germline CDR1 MNHEY, CDR2 SMNVEV (reference sequence). CDR3 sequence: CASSSGRGMTQYF. DNA for the CDR3: TGTGCCAGCAGTAGCGGGAGAGGGATGACCCAGTACTTC.

The J gene is TRBJ2-2, the V gene TRBV2; D is ambiguous. Germline CDR1 SNHLY, CDR2 FYNNEI. Trimming removed 5 bases at V and 7 bases at J, with 11 bases between. The CDR3 spans 13 residues. Written as DNA, the CDR3 is TGTGCCAGCAGTAAGTCCGACGGCGGGGAGCTGTTTTTT. Amino acids: CASSKSDGGELFF.

This chain joins TRBV5-6 and TRBJ2-7; tentative D call: TRBD1 (5 bases). V was cut by 0 bases and J by 6 bases, with 13 bases left in between. The CDR3 has 14 amino acids. Germline CDR1 SGHDT, CDR2 YYEEEE. CDR3 residues: CASSLAGSSGEQYF. The DNA of the CDR3 is TGTGCCAGCAGCTTGGCAGGGTCTTCTGGCGAGCAGTACTTC.

The V and J genes are TRBV7-2 and TRBJ1-5, with 8 nucleotides matching TRBD1. CDR3 size: 15 residues. In germline, CDR1 is SGHTA, CDR2 FQGNSA. Losses at the gene ends were 4 bases for V and 5 bases for J; bases not matched to a gene: 7. The CDR3 coding sequence is TGTGCCAGCAGCTATGGACAGGGCCGCGATCAGCCCCAGCATTTT. Translating gives CASSYGQGRDQPQHF. Full variable domain (missing parts from reference TRBV7-2 and TRBJ1-5): GAGVSQSPSNKVTEKGKDVELRCDPISGHTALYWYRQSLGQGLEFLIYFQGNSAPDKSGLPSDRFSAERTGGSVSTLTIQRTQQEDSAVYLCASSYGQGRDQPQHFGDGTRLSIL.

The chain carries TRBV4-3 and TRBJ2-1; tentatively, D is TRBD1 or TRBD2 (5 bases each). Trimming left V 1 base short and J 0 bases short, with 7 bases between. Germline V gives CDR1 LGHNA, CDR2 YSLEER. The CDR3 totals 15 residues. As DNA, the CDR3 is TGCGCCAGCAGCCAAGTCGGGGCCTCCTACAATGAGCAGTTCTTC. Translating it yields CASSQVGASYNEQFF.

This sequence joins TRBV6-5 and TRBJ2-7, with 9 nucleotides matching TRBD1. The CDR3 loop spans 14 amino acids. Germline V lookup: CDR1 MNHEY, CDR2 SVGAGI. The ends lost 2 bases at V and 12 bases at J; junction bases unmatched: 11. CDR3 nucleotides: TGTGCCAGCAGTTACCTACAGACACAGGGGGCCATGTACTTC. Translation gives CASSYLQTQGAMYF.

V gene TRBV28 combines with J gene TRBJ1-5; the D gene is possibly TRBD1 (6 bases). There are 19 residues in the CDR3. The V and J ends lost 6 bases and 1 base respectively, with 25 bases between them. The germline V gene has CDR1 MDHEN and CDR2 SYDVKM. CDR3 amino acids: CASRNKVDGRGPSNQPQHF. CDR3 DNA: TGTGCCAGCAGAAACAAGGTGGATGGCAGGGGACCAAGCAATCAGCCCCAGCATTTT.

This chain links TRBV6-1 with TRBJ2-3, with D possibly matching TRBD1 (5 bases). The CDR3 runs 15 residues. V was trimmed by 6 bases and J by 0 bases, leaving 13 bases between them. The germline gives CDR1 MNHNS, CDR2 SASEGT. CDR3 coding DNA: TGTGCCAGCAGCCGTGAAGGGGCTAGCACAGATACGCAGTATTTT. Its translation is CASSREGASTDTQYF.

DNA of the CDR3: TGTGCCAGCAGTGATTGGGGCAGGGGGCTGTACGAGCAGTACTTC. As protein: CASSDWGRGLYEQYF. J is TRBJ2-7 and V is TRBV25-1; TRBD1 agrees at 8 bases. Trimming cost V 3 bases and J 4 bases; bases outside gene matches: 8. This CDR3 spans 15 amino acids. Germline V gene data show CDR1 as MGHDK and CDR2 as SYGVNS.

The chain links TRBV12-2 to TRBJ2-1; the D call in the table, TRBD2, was not verified against the DNA. TRBV12-2 is a pseudogene locus. The CDR3 extends over 16 amino acids. This chain's CDR3 is CANLDGSSGESDEQFF. For the CDR3, the DNA is TGTGCAAACCTAGACGGGTCTAGCGGGGAGAGCGATGAGCAGTTCTTC.

Points on this clone: The same CDR3 also results from other DNA sequences found in this sample. The genes are TRBV11-2 and TRBJ2-5; 10 bases are shared with TRBD2. The CDR3 spans 16 residues. Germline loops: CDR1 SGHAT, CDR2 FQNNGV. J lost 1 base, V lost 1 base, and 3 bases had no gene match. The CDR3 sequence is CASSLGLAGGQETQYF. CDR3 bases: TGTGCCAGCAGCTTAGGACTAGCGGGCGGCCAAGAGACCCAGTACTTC.

The chain carries TRBV7-9 and TRBJ2-7, with 9 bases fitting TRBD1. Germline CDR1 reads SEHNR; CDR2 reads FQNEAQ (reference sequence). V dropped 1 base and J dropped 0; count of bases not matched to a gene: 4. The CDR3 is 16 residues long. The CDR3 bases are TGTGCCAGCAGCTTAGGGGACAGGGCTTACTCCTACGAGCAGTACTTC. This codes for CASSLGDRAYSYEQYF. Combining the CDR3 with reference TRBV7-9 and TRBJ2-7 gives the whole variable domain DTGVSQNPRHKITKRGQNVTFRCDPISEHNRLYWYRQTLGQGPEFLTYFQNEAQLEKSRLLSDRFSAERPKGSFSTLEIQRTEQGDSAMYLCASSLGDRAYSYEQYFGPGTRLTVT.

CDR3 coding DNA: TGTGCCAGCAGCAAAGCGGACCCGAGGACCGGGGAGCTGTTTTTT. The encoded protein is CASSKADPRTGELFF. V and J are TRBV6-1 and TRBJ2-2; the D gene is possibly TRBD2 (5 bases). CDR1 MNHNS and CDR2 SASEGT come from the germline V gene. The CDR3 runs 15 residues. V dropped 6 bases and J dropped 5 bases, with 16 bases sitting between them.

This chain connects TRBV7-2 to TRBJ1-4; the D is unclear. Looked up from germline, CDR1 is SGHTA and CDR2 is FQGNSA. V was clipped by 5 bases and J by 3 bases, with 19 bases between them. The CDR3 spans 17 residues. The CDR3 reads CASSLTIPQSANEKLFF. The CDR3 DNA reads as TGTGCCAGCAGCCTAACTATCCCACAGTCAGCTAATGAAAAACTGTTTTTT.

The chain has TRBV9 and TRBJ2-1; TRBD2 matches 9 bases. Germline V gives CDR1 SGDLS, CDR2 YYNGEE. V lost 0 bases to trimming and J lost 7 bases; unmatched junction nucleotides: 14. The CDR3 spans 18 residues. The CDR3 nucleotides are TGTGCCAGCAGCGTAGATGGTCGGTTAGCGGGAGTCTTTAATGAGCAGTTCTTC. The encoded protein is CASSVDGRLAGVFNEQFF.

J is TRBJ2-5 and V is TRBV27, with TRBD2 matching 10 bases. The CDR3 runs to 14 residues. J gave up 6 bases and V 5 bases, and 6 bases lay outside the gene matches. Germline assignment: CDR1 MNHEY and CDR2 SMNVEV (reference sequence). The DNA for the CDR3 is TGTGCCAGCAGTGCCGGGACTAGCGTCAAGACCCAGTACTTC. This encodes CASSAGTSVKTQYF.

The chain has TRBV6-5 and TRBJ2-3, with D unresolved. Germline values: CDR1 MNHEY, CDR2 SVGAGI. This CDR3 spans 15 amino acids. V was cut by 4 bases and J by 7 bases, with 18 bases left in between. The chain's CDR3 is CASSFRRPPLYTQYF. CDR3 DNA: TGTGCCAGCAGTTTTAGGCGGCCCCCTCTCTATACGCAGTATTTT.

V gene TRBV7-2 combines with J gene TRBJ2-1; 9 bases agree with TRBD2. The junction had 9 bases not matched to a gene; V was cut back by 5 bases and J by 4 bases. This CDR3 region has 16 residues. Germline V gene sequence: CDR1 SGHTA, CDR2 FQGNSA. The CDR3 is CASSTRAGGAYNEQFF. CDR3 bases: TGTGCCAGCAGCACGAGAGCGGGAGGAGCGTACAATGAGCAGTTCTTC.

The CDR3 loop reads CASSLEPMSNQPQHF. As DNA, the CDR3 is TGTGCCAGCAGCTTAGAGCCTATGTCCAATCAGCCCCAGCATTTT. The chain links TRBV7-4 to TRBJ1-5; D gene ambiguous. The CDR3 has 15 amino acids. Germline values: CDR1 SGHVT, CDR2 SQSDAQ. V lost 1 base and J lost 3, with 10 bases in between.

J is TRBJ2-7 and V is TRBV30, with TRBD1 as a possible D gene (5 bases). The CDR3 contains 13 residues. Trimming removed 1 base from V and 6 bases from J, with 13 bases in between. Germline lookup yields CDR1 GTSNPN and CDR2 SVGIG (reference sequence). For the CDR3, the DNA is TGTGCCTGGAGTGGGGGCCTCGCAACCGAGCAGTACTTC. Encoded protein: CAWSGGLATEQYF.

This clone appeared a single time. V is TRBV14 and J is TRBJ2-7, with D perhaps matching TRBD2 (5 bases). The V gene's germline CDR1 is SGHDN and CDR2 FVKESK. The CDR3 totals 16 residues. Between the trimmed V and J ends, which lost 4 bases and 0 bases, there was a span of 16 bases. This CDR3 is CASSPFRGALSYEQYF. CDR3 nucleotide sequence: TGTGCCAGCAGCCCGTTCCGGGGTGCTCTCTCCTACGAGCAGTACTTC.

This chain links TRBV19 with TRBJ2-1, with 12 bases lining up with TRBD2. This CDR3 comprises 16 residues. The ends lost 6 bases at V and 4 bases at J; junction bases unmatched: 7. Germline assignment: CDR1 LNHDA and CDR2 SQIVND (reference sequence). CDR3 DNA sequence: TGTGCCAGTAGGCTAGCGGGAGGGCCGAGGTACAATGAGCAGTTCTTC. Translation gives CASRLAGGPRYNEQFF.